This T cell receptor beta chain was recovered during a study of T-cell reconstitution after alpha-beta-depleted transplantation in children. This clonotype has more than one count but fewer than ten. A TCRbeta library incorporating unique molecular identifiers was prepared. One entry per CDR3 protein, called by TCRdb with MiXCR from the PCR reads. The table shows some 500,000 distinct CDR3 sequences, with approximately 30% occurring only once. Deletions cut 2 bases from V and 0 bases from J, with 11 bases between. The germline V gene encodes CDR1 ENHRY and CDR2 SYGVKD. CDR3 length: 16 residues. Material: PBMCs from the stem cell graft donor, obtained from the stem cell graft. The clonotype originates from a human donor who donated a stem cell graft to a child with aplastic anemia. J is TRBJ2-4 and V is TRBV10-3, with D unclear. CDR3 sequence: CAISEQILLAKNIQYF. The CDR3 nucleotides are TGTGCCATCAGTGAGCAGATACTACTAGCCAAAAACATTCAGTACTTC.